This passage covers 14 T cell receptor beta chains from one sample sequenced in a study of T cell responses to AZD1222 COVID-19 vaccine. Data came from immunoSEQ multiplex PCR; TCRdb stores just in-frame clones and leaves some out. Of tens of thousands of clones in the sample, 65% to 85% were seen once. The material was peripheral blood, obtained on day 0 of AZD1222 vaccination. The receptors shown here come from an adult in good health.

This chain connects TRBV7-3 to TRBJ2-5; 13 nucleotides line up with TRBD2. From germline, CDR1 is SGHTA and CDR2 FQGTGA. The CDR3 spans 16 residues. V was clipped by 5 bases and J by 1 base; unmatched bases: 4. Here the CDR3 reads CASSERLAGGQETQYF. The CDR3 DNA sequence: TGTGCCAGCAGCGAGAGACTAGCGGGGGGCCAAGAGACCCAGTACTTC.

This chain uses TRBV7-2 with TRBJ2-1; D is tentatively TRBD1 or TRBD2 (5 bases each). The ends were cut back, 5 bases at V and 0 bases at J, with 14 bases in the middle. From germline, CDR1 is SGHTA and CDR2 FQGNSA. This CDR3 has 16 amino acids. The CDR3 DNA reads TGTGCCAGCAGCATTGGGACCAGGCACTCCTACAATGAGCAGTTCTTC. Translation gives CASSIGTRHSYNEQFF.

The V call is TRBV5-1, the J call TRBJ2-2, with 10 bases matching TRBD2. This CDR3 spans 16 amino acids. Germline CDR1 is SGHRS and CDR2 is YFSETQ. The trim removed 0 bases at V and 7 bases at J, leaving 6 bases unmatched. The CDR3 DNA is TGCGCCAGCAGCTTGGTAGCGGGAGGCTTGAACGGGGAGCTGTTTTTT. As protein: CASSLVAGGLNGELFF. The full variable domain, rest sourced from reference TRBV5-1 and TRBJ2-2, is KAGVTQTPRYLIKTRGQQVTLSCSPISGHRSVSWYQQTPGQGLQFLFEYFSETQRNKGNFPGRFSGRQFSNSRSEMNVSTLELGDSALYLCASSLVAGGLNGELFFGEGSRLTVL.

This chain connects TRBV29-1 to TRBJ1-2, with D possibly TRBD1 on 6 matching bases. V was trimmed by 4 bases and J by 3 bases, leaving 12 bases between them. Germline V gives CDR1 SQVTM, CDR2 ANQGSEA. The CDR3 is 13 amino acids. This CDR3 reads CSVGPGEDYGYTF. The CDR3 nucleotides read TGCAGCGTTGGGCCAGGGGAGGACTATGGCTACACCTTC.

This chain connects TRBV7-2 to TRBJ1-4; a possible D gene is TRBD1 (5 bases). There are 19 residues in the CDR3. V lost 1 base, J lost 0 bases, and 18 bases lay in between. The V gene's germline CDR1 is SGHTA and CDR2 FQGNSA. CDR3 DNA: TGTGCCAGCAGCTTAGAACCCCGGGGGGGGAGGGCAACTAATGAAAAACTGTTTTTT. Protein product: CASSLEPRGGRATNEKLFF. Full variable domain (outside the CDR3, taken from reference TRBV7-2 and TRBJ1-4): GAGVSQSPSNKVTEKGKDVELRCDPISGHTALYWYRQSLGQGLEFLIYFQGNSAPDKSGLPSDRFSAERTGGSVSTLTIQRTQQEDSAVYLCASSLEPRGGRATNEKLFFGSGTQLSVL.

The chain couples TRBV3-1 (or the pseudogene TRBV3-2) to TRBJ2-1; 10 bases fit TRBD1. CDR1 LGHDT and CDR2 YNNKEL come from the germline V gene (reference sequence). The CDR3 has 15 amino acids. The junction had 4 bases not matched to a gene; V was cut back by 4 bases and J by 4 bases. CDR3 in DNA: TGTGCCAGCAGCCTCCGGACAGGGGGGTACAATGAGCAGTTCTTC. Protein sequence: CASSLRTGGYNEQFF.

This sequence joins TRBV27 and TRBJ2-3; 8 bases are a match to TRBD2. V shed 2 bases and J 7 bases; nucleotides not matched to a gene: 8. The CDR3 is 15 amino acids. In germline, CDR1 is MNHEY, CDR2 SMNVEV (reference sequence). Here the CDR3 DNA reads TGTGCCAGCAGTTTACCCGGGGGGGGAGCGAATACGCAGTATTTT. Protein: CASSLPGGGANTQYF.

V and J are TRBV2 and TRBJ2-2; the D gene is possibly TRBD1 (6 bases). CDR1 is SNHLY, CDR2 FYNNEI, per germline. This CDR3 contains 13 residues. Trimming took off 5 bases at V and 5 bases at J, with 9 bases between the two ends. The CDR3 region is CASSTQGTGELFF. CDR3 DNA: TGTGCCAGCAGTACACAGGGTACCGGGGAGCTGTTTTTT.

V usage is TRBV9 and J usage is TRBJ2-1; D gene uncertain. The germline V gene has CDR1 SGDLS and CDR2 YYNGEE. The V end was cut by 4 bases, the J end by 0 bases, with 5 bases between. This CDR3 has 13 amino acids. The DNA for the CDR3 is TGTGCCAGCAGCACTACCTCCTACAATGAGCAGTTCTTC. Its protein is CASSTTSYNEQFF.

The chain couples TRBV5-4 to TRBJ2-7; 8 bases are shared with TRBD2. Germline V gene lookup returns CDR1 SGHNT and CDR2 YYREEE (reference sequence). Trimming cost V 3 bases and J 5 bases; bases outside gene matches: 10. The CDR3 contains 15 residues. The CDR3 loop reads CASSWVRGGRNEQYF. The CDR3 DNA follows: TGTGCCAGCAGCTGGGTTCGGGGGGGAAGGAACGAGCAGTACTTC.

The chain's CDR3 is CASSFRNTGELFF. The CDR3 DNA sequence: TGTGCCAGCAGCTTCAGGAACACCGGGGAGCTGTTTTTT. The rearrangement links TRBV13 to TRBJ2-2; no reliable D call. The V gene lost 3 bases and the J gene lost 1 base, with 3 bases spanning the gap. Germline lookup yields CDR1 PRHDT and CDR2 FYEKMQ (reference sequence). This CDR3 contains 13 residues.

The V and J genes are TRBV6-5 and TRBJ2-1, with D possibly TRBD2 on 7 matching bases. The CDR3 length is 13 residues. Germline V gives CDR1 MNHEY, CDR2 SVGAGI. V was cut by 6 bases and J by 12 bases, with 18 bases left in between. CDR3 in amino acids: CASRGTGRVGQFF. In DNA, the CDR3 is TGTGCCAGCAGGGGAACAGGGAGGGTCGGGCAGTTCTTC.

The rearrangement links TRBV12-3 or TRBV12-4 to TRBJ2-2; the D is unclear. The CDR3 has 12 amino acids. The V end lost 6 bases, the J end lost 8 bases, and 10 bases lay between the germline ends. As DNA, the CDR3 is TGTGCCAGCAGCTTCGCCGGGGGGGAGCTGTTTTTT. Its translation is CASSFAGGELFF.

The chain is built from TRBV10-1 and TRBJ1-2, with 7 bases identical to TRBD1. This CDR3 contains 13 residues. V dropped 6 bases and J dropped 8; count of bases not matched to a gene: 9. Germline CDR1 WNHNN, CDR2 SYGVQD (reference sequence). The CDR3 nucleotides are TGCGCCAGCAGCAAAGACAGGGAGTACGGCTACACCTTC. Residues: CASSKDREYGYTF.